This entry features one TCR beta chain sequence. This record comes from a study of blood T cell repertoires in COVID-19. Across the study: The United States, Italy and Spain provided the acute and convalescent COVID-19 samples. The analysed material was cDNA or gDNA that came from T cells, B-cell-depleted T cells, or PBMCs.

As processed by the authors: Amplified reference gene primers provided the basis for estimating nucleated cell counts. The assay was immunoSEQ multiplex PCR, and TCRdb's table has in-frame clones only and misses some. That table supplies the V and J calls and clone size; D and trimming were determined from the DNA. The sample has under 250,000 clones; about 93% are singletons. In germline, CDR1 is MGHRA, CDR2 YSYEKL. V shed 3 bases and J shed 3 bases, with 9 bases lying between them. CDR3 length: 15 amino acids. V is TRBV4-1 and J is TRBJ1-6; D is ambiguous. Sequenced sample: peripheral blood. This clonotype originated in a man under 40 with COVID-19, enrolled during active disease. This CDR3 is CASSQGQDYNSPLHF. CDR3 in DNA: TGCGCCAGCAGCCAGGGCCAGGACTATAATTCACCCCTCCACTTT.